This TCR beta chain was obtained from a study of cytomegalovirus exposure and HLA in healthy donors. The overall study: The 90 to 150 validation repertoires and the roughly 690 first-cohort repertoires shared a platform, a later analysis reported. Study-wide results and limits: Cytomegalovirus status was reportedly diagnosed by the classifier with high specificity and sensitivity. A later analysis found first-cohort TCR clusters tended to co-occur in the roughly 120 validation repertoires.

Regarding this clone: Its antigen is undetermined.

The CDR3 runs to 12 residues. Germline V lookup: CDR1 MNHEY, CDR2 SVGAGI. Unmatched junction bases numbered 0, after V lost 5 bases and J lost 3 bases. TCRdb keeps only in-frame clones here, not all; method: immunoSEQ multiplex PCR. The sample contains more than 140,000 clones, about 89% of which appear only once. The material sequenced was PBMCs. This clonotype originated in a woman aged 18-29 years in good health and CMV-seropositive. The chain couples TRBV6-5 to TRBJ1-1; 7 positions agree with TRBD1. CDR3: CASSGTDTEAFF. Here the CDR3 DNA reads TGTGCCAGCAGTGGGACAGACACTGAAGCTTTCTTT.